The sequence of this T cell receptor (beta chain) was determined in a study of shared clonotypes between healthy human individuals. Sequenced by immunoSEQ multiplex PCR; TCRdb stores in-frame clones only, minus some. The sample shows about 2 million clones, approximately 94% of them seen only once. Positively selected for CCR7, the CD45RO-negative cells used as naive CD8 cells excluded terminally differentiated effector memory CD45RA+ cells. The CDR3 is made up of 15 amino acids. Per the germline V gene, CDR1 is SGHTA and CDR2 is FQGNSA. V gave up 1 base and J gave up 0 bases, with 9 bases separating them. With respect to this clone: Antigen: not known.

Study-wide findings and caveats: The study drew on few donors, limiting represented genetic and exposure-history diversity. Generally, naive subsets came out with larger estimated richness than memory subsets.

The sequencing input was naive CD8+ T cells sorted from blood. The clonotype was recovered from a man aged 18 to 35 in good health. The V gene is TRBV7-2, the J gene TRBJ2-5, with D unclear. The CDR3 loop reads CASSLGASNQETQYF. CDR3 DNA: TGTGCCAGCAGCTTAGGGGCCAGCAACCAAGAGACCCAGTACTTC.